This TCR beta chain is from a study of circulating tumor DNA in untreated peripheral T-cell lymphoma. Regarding the study as a whole: Tumor-specific clonotypes were found in about four fifths of patients.

This clone was found a few times. Its specificity is unknown. One junction end disagrees with the germline gene, perhaps due to a read error. The CDR3 is 13 amino acids. Germline V CDR1 and CDR2: LNHDA, SQIVND (reference sequence). Repertoires were generated with immunoSEQ multiplex PCR, while TCRdb's copy carries only in-frame clones and drops some. The sample includes roughly 7,000 clones, 60% to 80% of them seen just once. Tumor tissue was collected at baseline, before treatment began. The V gene is TRBV19, the J gene TRBJ2-6; D possibly uses TRBD1 or TRBD2 (5 bases each). This clonotype was obtained from a human donor with peripheral T-cell lymphoma. The sample taken for sequencing was tumor tissue. The CDR3 loop is CASSPTGANVLTF. The CDR3 bases are TGTGCCAGTAGTCCAACCGGGGCCAACGTTCTGACTTTC.